This T cell receptor (beta chain) was obtained from a study of shared T cell receptors in the human thymus. Trimming shortened V by 1 base and J by 8 bases, and 13 bases separated the two germline ends. The CDR3 consists of 13 residues. CDR1 and CDR2 from the germline V gene are SQVTM and ANQGSEA. The repertoire was sequenced with immunoSEQ multiplex PCR; TCRdb's copy has only in-frame clones and lacks some. The sample contains some 720,000 clones, around nine tenths of which appear only once. In addition, the sample was reused for a study of human thymus T cells. That source adds: Corrective heart surgery yielded resections, and these provided the thymus tissue.

The sample comprised thymocytes. The V call is TRBV29-1, the J call TRBJ2-3; D gene unclear. This sequence was found in a boy younger than two with a congenital heart defect. Written as DNA, the CDR3 is TGCAGCGTTGAAGCGGTCCCGAACGGTACGCAGTATTTT. Encoded protein: CSVEAVPNGTQYF.